The 32 T cell receptor beta chains presented below share a single source sample, sequenced in a study of T cell repertoires in cytomegalovirus infection. TCRdb reanalysed the reads using MiXCR and keeps one entry per CDR3 protein. The repertoire consists of around 260,000 distinct CDR3 sequences, with approximately 9% occurring once and the leading ten covering roughly 16%. Sequencing was carried out using PBMCs. The receptors here all came from a human donor in good health (CMV status not recorded). Some clones in this sample may be carry-over from other donors' samples.

This clonotype was counted ten times or more. The gene calls are TRBV7-8 and TRBJ2-3; 10 bases are a match to TRBD1. Per the germline V gene, CDR1 is SGHVS and CDR2 is FQNEAQ. The CDR3 is 15 residues long. After removal of 0 bases from V and 4 bases from J, the junction contained 1 base not matched to a gene. DNA for the CDR3: TGTGCCAGCAGCTTAGCTGGACAGGGGGCAGATACGCAGTATTTT. Translation gives CASSLAGQGADTQYF.

This clonotype was seen repeatedly, ten times or more. This CDR3 reads CASSFDGQMNTEAFF. As DNA, the CDR3 is TGTGCCAGCAGCTTCGACGGACAGATGAACACTGAAGCTTTCTTT. The chain combines TRBV7-2 with TRBJ1-1; TRBD1 might be the D (6 bases). Germline values: CDR1 SGHTA, CDR2 FQGNSA. The V gene lost 3 bases and the J gene lost 0 bases, with 11 bases spanning the gap. The CDR3 consists of 15 residues.

There are many counts of this clonotype. V gene TRBV7-2 combines with J gene TRBJ1-2; 9 bases are shared with TRBD1. Germline loops: CDR1 SGHTA, CDR2 FQGNSA. The CDR3 runs 13 residues. With V trimmed by 2 bases and J by 8 bases, 3 bases remained unmatched. CDR3 in DNA: TGTGCCAGCAGCTTAAGGACAGGGGACGGCTACACCTTC. It codes for CASSLRTGDGYTF.

The chain links TRBV20-1 to TRBJ2-7; 7 bases map to TRBD1. The CDR3 totals 18 residues. V dropped 5 bases and J dropped 0; count of bases not matched to a gene: 19. CDR1 DFQATT and CDR2 SNEGSKA come from the germline V gene (reference sequence). The CDR3 is CSARDSKLPIPLSYEQYF. CDR3 DNA: TGCAGTGCTCGGGACAGTAAGCTCCCGATCCCCCTCTCCTACGAGCAGTACTTC.

This clonotype was detected many times. The V call is TRBV7-2, the J call TRBJ2-3; TRBD2 aligns across 7 bases. With 1 base clipped from V and 2 bases from J, the junction kept 12 bases outside the gene matches. The CDR3 sequence is 18 residues long. Looked up from germline, CDR1 is SGHTA and CDR2 is FQGNSA. The CDR3 bases are TGTGCCAGCAGCTTAGTGGGTGTTGGACTAGGGTTCACAGATACGCAGTATTTT. This gives the protein CASSLVGVGLGFTDTQYF.

Ten or more counts support this clonotype. The V and J genes are TRBV7-8 and TRBJ2-3; 7 nucleotides agree with TRBD1. The CDR3 is made up of 15 amino acids. V gave up 5 bases and J gave up 0 bases; unmatched junction bases: 5. CDR1 and CDR2 from the germline V gene are SGHVS and FQNEAQ. CDR3 sequence reads: CASSPGQLSTDTQYF. CDR3 DNA sequence: TGTGCCAGCAGCCCGGGACAGTTGAGCACAGATACGCAGTATTTT.

At least ten counts were recorded for this clonotype. DNA for the CDR3: TGTGCCAGCAGCTTAGTCCCGGGGAGGACTAACTATGGCTACACCTTC. Amino acid sequence: CASSLVPGRTNYGYTF. The chain uses TRBV7-7 and TRBJ1-2; D unclear. The germline V gene encodes CDR1 SSHAT and CDR2 FNYEAQ (reference sequence). The V gene lost 1 base and the J gene lost 0 bases, with 12 bases spanning the gap. The length of the CDR3 is 16 residues.

This clonotype showed up many times. The J gene is TRBJ1-6, the V gene TRBV7-2; unclear D gene. Germline-derived CDR1 and CDR2 are SGHTA and FQGNSA. The CDR3 sequence is 13 residues long. The germline V and J ends were trimmed by 1 base and 6 bases, with 4 bases remaining between them. CDR3 in DNA: TGTGCCAGCAGCTTAGTCCGTAATTCACCCCTCCACTTT. This translates into CASSLVRNSPLHF.

This clonotype was picked up many times. The J gene is TRBJ1-2, the V gene TRBV7-2, with 8 nucleotides matching TRBD1. The CDR3 contains 14 residues. The V and J ends lost 7 bases and 7 bases, in that order; junction bases with no gene match: 11. Germline CDR1 and CDR2: SGHTA and FQGNSA. The CDR3 bases are TGTGCCAGCACTTCCCCAGGGGGCTCCCTTGGCTACACCTTC. Translated, it gives CASTSPGGSLGYTF.

This clonotype appeared many times. The rearrangement uses TRBV7-2 and TRBJ2-7, with 12 nucleotides matching TRBD2. V shed 2 bases, J shed 5 bases, and the junction held 4 bases outside the gene matches. Germline values: CDR1 SGHTA, CDR2 FQGNSA. The CDR3 has 15 residues. CDR3 in amino acids: CASSLILAGGDEQYF. The CDR3 region has the DNA TGTGCCAGCAGCTTAATACTAGCGGGAGGAGACGAGCAGTACTTC.

This clonotype showed up just a few times. The J gene is TRBJ2-2, the V gene TRBV5-1, with a weak D call TRBD1 (6 bases). V gave up 2 bases and J gave up 2 bases, with 16 bases separating them. Germline CDR1 and CDR2: SGHRS and YFSETQ. The CDR3 consists of 17 residues. The CDR3 loop is CASSFPTGIVNTGELFF. CDR3 bases: TGCGCCAGCAGCTTTCCCACAGGGATAGTAAACACCGGGGAGCTGTTTTTT.

V gene TRBV5-5 combines with J gene TRBJ1-5; D uncertain. This CDR3 region has 13 residues. V was cut by 4 bases and J by 5 bases, with 10 bases left in between. Germline CDR1 is SGHKS and CDR2 is YYEKEE (reference sequence). The CDR3 bases are TGTGCCAGCAGCCTTTTTCAGGATCAGCCCCAGCATTTT. Translated: CASSLFQDQPQHF.

This clonotype turned up a few times. The CDR3 nucleotides read TGTGCCAGCAGACCCCCAATCGACGACAGGGAACATAGCAATCAGCCCCAGCATTTT. Its protein is CASRPPIDDREHSNQPQHF. The chain employs TRBV6-7 and TRBJ1-5; 7 positions agree with TRBD1. TRBV6-7 is designated an ORF whose function remains uncertain. Trimming took 6 bases from V and 0 from J; bases not matched to a gene: 17. This CDR3 comprises 19 residues.

This clonotype was detected many times. The rearrangement joins TRBV7-2 to TRBJ2-7; 16 bases fit TRBD2. Germline values: CDR1 SGHTA, CDR2 FQGNSA. V gave up 5 bases and J gave up 1 base; unmatched junction bases: 20. The length of the CDR3 is 22 residues. The CDR3: CASSPDPGLAGGIPFQSYEQYF. In DNA, the CDR3 is TGTGCCAGCAGCCCGGACCCGGGACTAGCGGGAGGGATCCCGTTTCAATCCTACGAGCAGTACTTC.

This clonotype occurred many times. The V and J genes are TRBV30 and TRBJ1-5; 9 bases match TRBD1. The CDR3 contains 13 residues. CDR1 GTSNPN and CDR2 SVGIG come from the germline V gene (reference sequence). Trimming removed 5 bases from V and 7 bases from J; junction bases left unmatched: 6. This chain's CDR3 is CAWGTGRRQPQHF. Written as DNA, the CDR3 is TGTGCCTGGGGGACAGGGAGGAGGCAGCCCCAGCATTTT.

This clonotype has at least ten counts. The rearrangement joins TRBV7-8 to TRBJ2-5; 9 nucleotides line up with TRBD2. The junction had 10 bases not matched to a gene; V was cut back by 6 bases and J by 5 bases. There are 15 residues in the CDR3. Germline loops: CDR1 SGHVS, CDR2 FQNEAQ. The CDR3 sequence is CASRLYSGSKETQYF. CDR3 DNA: TGTGCCAGCAGGCTATATAGCGGGAGCAAGGAGACCCAGTACTTC. Supplemented by reference TRBV7-8 and TRBJ2-5, the full variable domain reads GAGVSQSPRYKVAKRGQDVALRCDPISGHVSLFWYQQALGQGPEFLTYFQNEAQLDKSGLPSDRFFAERPEGSVSTLKIQRTQQEDSAVYLCASRLYSGSKETQYFGPGTRLLVL.

The genes are TRBV5-1 and TRBJ2-1; 10 nucleotides agree with TRBD2. CDR3 length: 17 amino acids. V lost 3 bases and J lost 7; bases outside the gene matches: 13. Germline lookup yields CDR1 SGHRS and CDR2 YFSETQ. In DNA form, the CDR3 reads TGCGCCAGCAGCTCCAGCCCCCCTAGCGGGAGTAGGAATGAGCAGTTCTTC. Amino acid sequence: CASSSSPPSGSRNEQFF.

Details on this clonotype: Just one base apart from a much larger clone, this may be a read error. This chain joins TRBV11-2 and TRBJ2-5; TRBD1 might be the D (6 bases). V was cut by 3 bases and J by 5 bases, with 22 bases left in between. Germline assignment: CDR1 SGHAT and CDR2 FQNNGV. The CDR3 spans 17 residues. DNA of the CDR3: TGTGCCAGCAGCTTCAATGAGCTCACAGGGTTGGGGGAGACCCAGTACTTC. Its translation is CASSFNELTGLGETQYF.

This clonotype was observed at least ten times. The chain couples TRBV7-8 to TRBJ1-5; D is perhaps TRBD1 (5 bases). CDR3 length: 15 amino acids. The germline V and J ends were trimmed by 1 base and 2 bases, with 9 bases remaining between them. Germline V CDR1 and CDR2: SGHVS, FQNEAQ. CDR3 sequence: CASSLDGGGNQPQHF. In DNA form, the CDR3 reads TGTGCCAGCAGCTTAGACGGAGGGGGCAATCAGCCCCAGCATTTT.

This clonotype was observed at least ten times. The chain is built from TRBV7-8 and TRBJ1-1, with D tentatively TRBD1 (6 bases). The CDR3 runs 18 residues. Germline CDR1 and CDR2: SGHVS and FQNEAQ. V gave up 2 bases and J gave up 2 bases, with 21 bases separating them. This chain's CDR3 is CASSLRDRRVRRNTEAFF. The CDR3 DNA sequence: TGTGCCAGCAGCTTACGAGACAGGAGGGTCAGGCGAAACACTGAAGCTTTCTTT. Together with reference TRBV7-8 and TRBJ1-1, the CDR3 gives the full variable domain: GAGVSQSPRYKVAKRGQDVALRCDPISGHVSLFWYQQALGQGPEFLTYFQNEAQLDKSGLPSDRFFAERPEGSVSTLKIQRTQQEDSAVYLCASSLRDRRVRRNTEAFFGQGTRLTVV.

The rearrangement links TRBV28 to TRBJ2-1; 10 nucleotides agree with TRBD2. The CDR3 consists of 15 residues. The trim removed 5 bases at V and 4 bases at J, leaving 5 bases unmatched. Germline loops: CDR1 MDHEN, CDR2 SYDVKM. Here the CDR3 reads CASSKLAGFYNEQFF. The CDR3 region has the DNA TGTGCCAGCAGTAAACTAGCGGGGTTTTACAATGAGCAGTTCTTC.

This clonotype was detected many times. The chain is built from TRBV19 and TRBJ2-5; 7 bases map to TRBD2. The CDR3 loop spans 14 amino acids. Per germline, CDR1 LNHDA and CDR2 SQIVND (reference sequence). Trimming at V came to 5 bases and at J to 4 bases, leaving 7 bases not matched to a gene. CDR3 DNA sequence: TGTGCCAGTAGTCGGGACTACCATTTAGAGACCCAGTACTTC. Translating it yields CASSRDYHLETQYF.

This chain links TRBV30 with TRBJ2-7, with TRBD1 matching over 7 bases. The length of the CDR3 is 13 residues. Germline V gives CDR1 GTSNPN, CDR2 SVGIG (reference sequence). V trimming: 3 bases; J trimming: 3 bases; junction bases outside the gene matches: 5. CDR3 amino acids: CAWSQHRGYEQYF. The CDR3 bases are TGTGCCTGGAGCCAGCACAGGGGCTACGAGCAGTACTTC.

This clonotype appeared many times. V and J are TRBV29-1 and TRBJ2-3; D is ambiguous. Germline-derived CDR1 and CDR2 are SQVTM and ANQGSEA. The V gene lost 7 bases and the J gene lost 3 bases, with 11 bases spanning the gap. The CDR3 has 12 amino acids. CDR3 bases: TGCAGCGCCGAATCGATAACAGATACGCAGTATTTT. The encoded protein is CSAESITDTQYF.

This clonotype has only a few counts. This sequence joins TRBV23-1 and TRBJ1-5, with 7 bases aligning to TRBD1. TRBV23-1 is noted as an ORF with a role that remains uncertain. V gave up 1 base and J gave up 0 bases; unmatched junction bases: 15. This CDR3 comprises 20 residues. CDR3 coding DNA: TGCGCCAGCAGTCAATTGACCCGGGACAGAAGACCCTTTAGCAATCAGCCCCAGCATTTT. Translation: CASSQLTRDRRPFSNQPQHF.

This clonotype was observed many times. V is TRBV7-9 and J is TRBJ2-3; 11 bases are shared with TRBD2. Germline V gene sequence: CDR1 SEHNR, CDR2 FQNEAQ (reference sequence). The CDR3 is 15 residues long. The ends lost 5 bases at V and 4 bases at J; junction bases unmatched: 5. The DNA for the CDR3 is TGTGCCAGCAGCATTAATAGCGGGGGGGCAGATACGCAGTATTTT. It specifies CASSINSGGADTQYF.

This clonotype was detected a few times. V usage is TRBV6-2 or TRBV6-3 and J usage is TRBJ1-5, with D perhaps matching TRBD1 (6 bases). The germline V and J ends were trimmed by 7 bases and 1 base, with 14 bases remaining between them. CDR3 length equals 15 residues. Germline values: CDR1 MNHEY, CDR2 SVGEGT. CDR3: CASTQPGHSNQPQHF. In DNA, the CDR3 is TGTGCCAGCACCCAACCGGGACACAGCAATCAGCCCCAGCATTTT.

This clonotype was found many times. This sequence joins TRBV19 and TRBJ1-1; D not resolved. The CDR3 has 15 residues. Trimming shortened V by 2 bases and J by 1 base, and 11 bases separated the two germline ends. Germline CDR1 is LNHDA and CDR2 is SQIVND (reference sequence). DNA for the CDR3: TGTGCCAGTAGTATATCGGCAGGCTGGAACACTGAAGCTTTCTTT. Encoded protein: CASSISAGWNTEAFF.

This chain's CDR3 is CSARRNLRGRTEKLFF. The CDR3 nucleotides are TGCAGTGCTAGAAGGAACTTAAGGGGACGGACTGAAAAACTGTTTTTT. The chain recombines TRBV20-1 with TRBJ1-4; D might be TRBD1 (5 bases). The germline V and J ends were trimmed by 2 bases and 7 bases, with 20 bases remaining between them. The CDR3 extends over 16 amino acids. Germline-derived CDR1 and CDR2 are DFQATT and SNEGSKA (reference sequence).

This chain joins TRBV20-1 and TRBJ1-2; 11 nucleotides agree with TRBD1. V lost 7 bases and J lost 2; bases outside the gene matches: 9. The germline V gene encodes CDR1 DFQATT and CDR2 SNEGSKA (reference sequence). The CDR3 loop spans 15 amino acids. The CDR3 DNA is TGCAGTGGAACGGACAGGGGGCGATTCAACTATGGCTACACCTTC. It translates to CSGTDRGRFNYGYTF.

This clonotype was seen ten or more times. The chain recombines TRBV6-1 with TRBJ2-2; tentatively, D is TRBD1 (5 bases). Deletions cut 5 bases from V and 5 bases from J, with 6 bases between. Germline values: CDR1 MNHNS, CDR2 SASEGT. The CDR3 length is 12 residues. This chain's CDR3 is CASSPGTGELFF. The CDR3 nucleotides are TGTGCCAGCAGTCCAGGGACCGGGGAGCTGTTTTTT.

This chain links TRBV29-1 with TRBJ2-7; D unclear. Trimming cost V 5 bases and J 4 bases, with 12 bases left between them. The CDR3 loop spans 12 amino acids. Germline V lookup: CDR1 SQVTM, CDR2 ANQGSEA. In DNA, the CDR3 is TGCAGCGTTTCGACGGACCGTTACGAGCAGTACTTC. Amino acid sequence: CSVSTDRYEQYF.